The present T cell receptor beta chain was sequenced within a study of cytomegalovirus exposure and HLA in healthy donors. Whole-study results and caveats: Associated with cytomegalovirus, according to the listing, were 150 to 200 TCR beta chains.

This CDR3 contains 15 residues. Per the germline V gene, CDR1 is SGHAT and CDR2 is FQDESV (reference sequence). The V gene end was trimmed by 2 bases and the J gene end by 1 base; junction bases not matched to a gene: 3. PCR used 60 Vbeta primers and 13 Jbeta primers. Measured with immunoSEQ multiplex PCR; TCRdb has only the in-frame clones, and not every one. Of 69,000 or so clones listed, 74% are singletons. In regard to this clone: Its antigen is unidentified.

This TCR derives from a woman in her sixties or seventies in good health and CMV-seropositive. This chain connects TRBV11-1 to TRBJ2-5, with 8 bases that match TRBD2. Sequenced input: PBMCs. The CDR3 region is CASSLLRGGQETQYF. The CDR3 region has the DNA TGTGCCAGCAGCTTACTCCGGGGGGGCCAAGAGACCCAGTACTTC.